This T cell receptor beta chain stems from a study of T cell changes during pregnancy in multiple sclerosis. Using immunoSEQ multiplex PCR, the repertoire was profiled, and TCRdb retains in-frame clones only, with some absent. The sample consists of 110,000 or so clones, about 94% of them appearing once. The CDR3 consists of 14 residues. Germline V gives CDR1 LNHDA, CDR2 SQIVND (reference sequence). The V and J ends lost 3 bases and 3 bases respectively, with 12 bases between them. The sample here was peripheral blood, taken before pregnancy. The chain has TRBV19 and TRBJ2-7; D ambiguous. The clonotype was recovered from a female donor with multiple sclerosis, enrolled in a pregnancy study. In DNA form, the CDR3 reads TGTGCCAGTAGTATTCCAGGTCGATTCTACGAGCAGTACTTC. This gives the protein CASSIPGRFYEQYF. Combining the CDR3 with reference TRBV19 and TRBJ2-7 gives the whole variable domain DGGITQSPKYLFRKEGQNVTLSCEQNLNHDAMYWYRQDPGQGLRLIYYSQIVNDFQKGDIAEGYSVSREKKESFPLTVTSAQKNPTAFYLCASSIPGRFYEQYFGPGTRLTVT.